This entry is about one T cell receptor beta chain. The germline CDR1 and CDR2 sequences are MDHEN and SYDVKM. The CDR3 is made up of 13 amino acids. The V gene lost 2 bases and the J gene lost 2 bases, with 7 bases spanning the gap. This specimen comes from a study of beta chain features in type 1 diabetes. Every bit of the isolated RNA underwent reverse transcription, so sequencing read expressed TCRB transcripts. The protocol was immunoSEQ multiplex PCR, while the TCRdb copy is restricted to in-frame clones and leaves out a portion. The table lists around 250,000 clones, 27% of them singletons. Staining for CD45RO/CCR7/CD25/CD127/CD95/CD27 allowed sorting of CD4+ naive, central memory, regulatory and stem cell-like memory cells.

The TCR comes from a man aged 25-45 years in good health. The chain links TRBV28 to TRBJ2-7, with D uncertain. The sample comprised central memory CD4+ T cells from blood. CDR3 protein: CASSLGLPYEQYF. For the CDR3, the DNA is TGTGCCAGCAGTTTAGGTCTGCCCTACGAGCAGTACTTC.